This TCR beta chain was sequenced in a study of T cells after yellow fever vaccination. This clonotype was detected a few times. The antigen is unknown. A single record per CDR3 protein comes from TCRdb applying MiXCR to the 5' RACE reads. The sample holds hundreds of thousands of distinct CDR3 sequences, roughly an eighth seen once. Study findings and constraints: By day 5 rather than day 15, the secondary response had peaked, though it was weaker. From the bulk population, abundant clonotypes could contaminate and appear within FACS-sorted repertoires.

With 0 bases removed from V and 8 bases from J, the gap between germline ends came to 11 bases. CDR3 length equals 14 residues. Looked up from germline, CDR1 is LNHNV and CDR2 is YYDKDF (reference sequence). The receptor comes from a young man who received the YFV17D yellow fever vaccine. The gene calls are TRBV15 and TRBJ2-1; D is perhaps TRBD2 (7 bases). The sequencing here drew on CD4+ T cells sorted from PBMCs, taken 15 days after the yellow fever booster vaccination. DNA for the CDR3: TGTGCCACCAGCAGAGACGGGGGGCCGTATGAGCAGTTCTTC. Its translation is CATSRDGGPYEQFF.